A selection of T cell receptor beta chains follows, all from one sample in a study of blood T cell repertoires in COVID-19. The assay was immunoSEQ multiplex PCR, and TCRdb's table has in-frame clones only and misses some. In the table there are more than 25,000 clones, 90% of which are singletons. The source material was peripheral blood. These receptors all stem from a man between 65 and 85 years old with active or convalescent COVID-19. Each CDR3 is given with its conserved first and last residue.

j_call	v_call	cdr3_aa
TRBJ2-5	TRBV25-1	CASSVAREAETQYF
TRBJ1-4	TRBV7-2	CASSLEGGSNEKLFF
TRBJ1-5	TRBV2	CASLGTQDQPQHF
TRBJ2-3	TRBV3-1/TRBV3-2	CASSQDLASGRAGGNTQYF
TRBJ1-2	TRBV18	CASSRAGTGDFNYGYTF
TRBJ1-3	TRBV18	CASSTTESGNTIYF
TRBJ2-7	TRBV5-1	CASSWDAAGEQYF
TRBJ1-2	TRBV7-9	CASSPFPGTGMSGYTF
TRBJ1-1	TRBV14	CASSQAVEAFF
TRBJ2-2	TRBV5-1	CASSLFGRLDTGELFF
TRBJ1-1	TRBV4-1	CASNPQGVNTEAFF
TRBJ2-2	TRBV6-6	CASRSGGRRGELFF
TRBJ1-4	TRBV6-5	CASKQGPYNEKLFF
TRBJ1-1	TRBV19	CASMGQGPAAEAFF
TRBJ1-1	TRBV18	CASSQRQGGDTEAFF
TRBJ2-6	TRBV29-1	CSVFGAGQGKLGANVLTF
TRBJ2-3	TRBV28	CASTQGPGLAGGDTQYF
TRBJ1-1	TRBV5-6	CASSRRSGGEAFF
TRBJ2-5	TRBV6-6	CASSTAMAGEKTQYF
TRBJ2-3	TRBV7-8	CASSLGGVGSPGTQYF
TRBJ1-6	TRBV3-1/TRBV3-2	CASSQATVSYNSPLHF
TRBJ1-1	TRBV6-5	CASSYSPGGNTEAFF
TRBJ1-2	TRBV5-8	CASSLLYQSGGYTF
TRBJ1-3	TRBV7-9	CASTTGTQRVWNTIYF
TRBJ1-1	TRBV28	CASSYGTGRNTEAFF
TRBJ1-1	TRBV6-5	CASSSPVKVEAFF
TRBJ2-7	TRBV10-3	CAISEREGRYEQYF
TRBJ2-7	TRBV28	CASSLPTSSSYEQYF
TRBJ2-1	TRBV12-3/TRBV12-4	CASSRLVERIF
TRBJ1-1	TRBV28	CASMETEVSEAFF
TRBJ1-2	TRBV19	CASSPNRAAYGYTF
TRBJ1-2	TRBV3-1/TRBV3-2	CASSQCKFGQGYGYTF
TRBJ2-7	TRBV18	CASSPPARQGLPEQYF
TRBJ1-5	TRBV6-5	CASSPQGAGQPQHF
TRBJ2-1	TRBV6-2/TRBV6-3	CASSLRVSSGSANEQFF
TRBJ1-2	TRBV28	CASSSIGGNYGYTF
TRBJ1-1	TRBV27	CASRQTGMVGEAFF
TRBJ2-1	TRBV5-1	CASSRTSGSGVYNEQFF
TRBJ1-2	TRBV18	CASSPRDKGYGYTF
TRBJ1-2	TRBV6-4	CASSPEGRGGYTF
TRBJ1-3	TRBV7-6	CASSSQSGNTIYF
TRBJ1-3	TRBV28	CASTRSGTDFYSGNTIYF
TRBJ1-2	TRBV5-1	CASSQGQGREGYTF
TRBJ1-3	TRBV6-5	CASSRDRGPGNTIYF
TRBJ1-2	TRBV19	CASSRQASSRGYTF